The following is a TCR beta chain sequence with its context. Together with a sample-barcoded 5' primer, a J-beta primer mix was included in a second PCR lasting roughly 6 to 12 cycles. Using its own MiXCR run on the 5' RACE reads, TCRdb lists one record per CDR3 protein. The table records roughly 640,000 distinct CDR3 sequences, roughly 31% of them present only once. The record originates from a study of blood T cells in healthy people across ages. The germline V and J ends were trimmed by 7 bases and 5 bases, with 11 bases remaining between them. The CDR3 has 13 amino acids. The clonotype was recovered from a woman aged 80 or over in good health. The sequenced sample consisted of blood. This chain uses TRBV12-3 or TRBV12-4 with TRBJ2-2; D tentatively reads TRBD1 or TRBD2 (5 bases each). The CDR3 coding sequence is TGTGCCAGCACTTCGGGACGGACCGGGGAGCTGTTTTTT. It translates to CASTSGRTGELFF.